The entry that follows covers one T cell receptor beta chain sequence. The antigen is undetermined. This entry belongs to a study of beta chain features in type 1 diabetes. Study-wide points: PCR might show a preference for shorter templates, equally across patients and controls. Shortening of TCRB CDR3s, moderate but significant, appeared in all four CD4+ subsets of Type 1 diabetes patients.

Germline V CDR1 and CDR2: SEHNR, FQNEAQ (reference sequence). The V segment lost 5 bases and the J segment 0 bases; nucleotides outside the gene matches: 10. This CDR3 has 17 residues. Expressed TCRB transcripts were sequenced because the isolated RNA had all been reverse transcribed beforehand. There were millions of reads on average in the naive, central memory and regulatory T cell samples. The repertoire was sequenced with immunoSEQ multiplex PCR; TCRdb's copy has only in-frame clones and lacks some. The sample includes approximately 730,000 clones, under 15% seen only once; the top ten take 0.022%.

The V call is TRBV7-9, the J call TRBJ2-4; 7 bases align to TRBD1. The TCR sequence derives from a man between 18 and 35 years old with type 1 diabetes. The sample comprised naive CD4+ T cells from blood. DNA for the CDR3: TGTGCCAGCAGCCCCGTTGGGCAGGGGGTAGCCAAAAACATTCAGTACTTC. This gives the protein CASSPVGQGVAKNIQYF.